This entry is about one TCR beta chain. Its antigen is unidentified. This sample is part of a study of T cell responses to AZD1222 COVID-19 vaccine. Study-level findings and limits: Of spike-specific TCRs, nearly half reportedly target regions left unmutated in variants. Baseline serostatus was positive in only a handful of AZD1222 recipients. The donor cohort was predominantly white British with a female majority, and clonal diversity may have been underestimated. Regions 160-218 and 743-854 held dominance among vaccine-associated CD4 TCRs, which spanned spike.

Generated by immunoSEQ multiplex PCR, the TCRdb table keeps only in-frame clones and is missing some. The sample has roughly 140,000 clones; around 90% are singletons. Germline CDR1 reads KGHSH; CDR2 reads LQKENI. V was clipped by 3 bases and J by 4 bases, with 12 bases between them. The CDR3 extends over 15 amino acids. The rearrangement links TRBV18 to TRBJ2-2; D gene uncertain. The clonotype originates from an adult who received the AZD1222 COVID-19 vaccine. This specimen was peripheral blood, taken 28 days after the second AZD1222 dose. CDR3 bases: TGTGCCAGCTCACCGGCTAGTTTGACCACCGGGGAGCTGTTTTTT. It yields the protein CASSPASLTTGELFF. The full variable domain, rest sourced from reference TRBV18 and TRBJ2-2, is NAGVMQNPRHLVRRRGQEARLRCSPMKGHSHVYWYRQLPEEGLKFMVYLQKENIIDESGMPKERFSAEFPKEGPSILRIQQVVRGDSAAYFCASSPASLTTGELFFGEGSRLTVL.